This TCR beta chain was found in a study of regulatory T cells in long-lasting Graves disease. Turning to the study itself: Graves' cases, newly diagnosed, had used antithyroid drugs under 3 months.

Remarks on this clonotype: Its target is unknown.

Study-level results: Persistent patients shared 2,500 to 3,000 public clonotypes among themselves. Newly diagnosed patients shared fewer, at some 900.

TCR beta libraries were built with iRepertoire HTBI primers and Arm-PCR of CDR3 regions. In TCRdb, the multiplex PCR reads were re-called with MiXCR into one record per CDR3 protein. The repertoire has around 500,000 distinct CDR3 sequences, less than 15% of them found once; the top ten carry 8.5% to 10%. Time point specified: newly diagnosed GD, antithyroid drugs for less than 3 months. PBMCs provided the RNA from which the TCR library was made. Graves' disease diagnosis followed American Thyroid Association guidelines. One endocrinology department in Xi'an, China, was where patients came from. The CDR3 is made up of 13 amino acids. Per germline, CDR1 SQVTM and CDR2 ANQGSEA. Trimming cost V 8 bases and J 1 base; bases outside gene matches: 5. In addition, the sample was reused for a study of T cells in Graves' hyperthyroidism and ophthalmopathy.

This clonotype originated in a young man with Graves disease. The chain combines TRBV29-1 with TRBJ1-1, with 9 positions matching TRBD1. The sequences come from peripheral blood mononuclear cells (PBMCs), collected at new diagnosis, from a patient treated with antithyroid drugs. CDR3 amino acids: CSWDRARNTEAFF. The CDR3 nucleotides are TGCAGCTGGGACAGGGCAAGGAACACTGAAGCTTTCTTT.